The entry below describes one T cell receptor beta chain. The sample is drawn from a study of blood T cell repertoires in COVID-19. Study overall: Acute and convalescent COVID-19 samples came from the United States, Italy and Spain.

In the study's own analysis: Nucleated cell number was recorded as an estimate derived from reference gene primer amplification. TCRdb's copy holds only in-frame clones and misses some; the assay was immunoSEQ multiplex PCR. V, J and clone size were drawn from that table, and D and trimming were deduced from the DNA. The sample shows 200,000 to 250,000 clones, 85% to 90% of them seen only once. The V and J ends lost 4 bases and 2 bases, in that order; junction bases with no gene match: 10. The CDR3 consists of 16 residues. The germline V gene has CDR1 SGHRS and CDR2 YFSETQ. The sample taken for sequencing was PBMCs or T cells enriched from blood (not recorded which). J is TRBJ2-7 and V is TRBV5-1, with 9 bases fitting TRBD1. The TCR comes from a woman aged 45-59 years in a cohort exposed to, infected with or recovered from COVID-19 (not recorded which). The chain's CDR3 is CASSLTFGTGPYEQYF. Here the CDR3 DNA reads TGCGCCAGCAGCCTCACCTTCGGGACAGGGCCCTACGAGCAGTACTTC. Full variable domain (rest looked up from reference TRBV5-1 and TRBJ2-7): KAGVTQTPRYLIKTRGQQVTLSCSPISGHRSVSWYQQTPGQGLQFLFEYFSETQRNKGNFPGRFSGRQFSNSRSEMNVSTLELGDSALYLCASSLTFGTGPYEQYFGPGTRLTVT.